These 8 T cell receptor beta chains came from one sample sequenced in a study of OX40 agonist ivuxolimab in advanced cancers. This table comes from immunoSEQ multiplex PCR, and its TCRdb copy is limited to in-frame clones, with some not included. The sample holds 77,000 or so clones, 90% to 95% seen once. Specimen: CD4+ or CD8+ T cells sorted from blood, collected in a trial of the OX40 agonist ivuxolimab. Every receptor here comes from an adult with an advanced solid tumor such as melanoma, head and neck, liver or kidney cancer.

V and J are TRBV7-2 and TRBJ2-7, with D maybe TRBD1 (6 bases). Trimming cost V 5 bases and J 6 bases, with 17 bases left between them. From germline, CDR1 is SGHTA and CDR2 FQGNSA. The CDR3 sequence is 14 residues long. CDR3 sequence (DNA): TGTGCCAGCAGCGTACAGGGCCCCCCTCTCGAGCAGTACTTC. Residues: CASSVQGPPLEQYF.

Note on this clone: One end of the junction does not line up with germline, which may come from a read error. V gene TRBV5-3 combines with J gene TRBJ2-7, with TRBD1 matching 9 bases. TRBV5-3 belongs to the ORF category, with a function that is uncertain. The CDR3 extends over 15 amino acids. The CDR3 DNA sequence: TGTGCCAGCAGCTCCCCGGGACAGGGAAGGAACGAGCAGTACTTC. This translates into CASSSPGQGRNEQYF.

The chain couples TRBV10-2 to TRBJ2-3; unclear D gene. There are 14 residues in the CDR3. Germline V CDR1 and CDR2: WSHSY, SAAADI. V was clipped by 3 bases and J by 0 bases, with 7 bases between them. The CDR3 loop is CASSEDHSTDTQYF. The CDR3 nucleotides read TGCGCCAGCAGTGAAGATCACAGCACAGATACGCAGTATTTT.

The V and J genes are TRBV29-1 and TRBJ2-1, with 11 bases matching TRBD2. After removal of 7 bases from V and 5 bases from J, the junction contained 4 bases not matched to a gene. CDR1 SQVTM and CDR2 ANQGSEA come from the germline V gene. The CDR3 has 13 residues. CDR3 sequence: CSGSGLADNEQFF. As DNA, the CDR3 is TGCAGCGGCTCGGGACTAGCGGACAATGAGCAGTTCTTC.

The chain has TRBV30 and TRBJ1-1; 7 nucleotides agree with TRBD1. Germline assignment: CDR1 GTSNPN and CDR2 SVGIG (reference sequence). Germline trimming cut 4 bases from V and 1 base from J; bases unmatched to any gene: 3. This CDR3 comprises 13 residues. CDR3 DNA sequence: TGTGCCTGGAAGCGACAGGGGAACACTGAAGCTTTCTTT. This translates into CAWKRQGNTEAFF.

V gene TRBV10-3 combines with J gene TRBJ1-2, with TRBD1 as a possible D gene (5 bases). This CDR3 comprises 12 residues. V lost 5 bases and J 6 bases, leaving 10 bases between the germline ends. The germline V gene encodes CDR1 ENHRY and CDR2 SYGVKD. The CDR3 DNA is TGTGCCATCAGTTCGGGGGGGAATGGCTACACCTTC. Protein product: CAISSGGNGYTF.

The chain joins TRBV19 to TRBJ2-7; D not certain. CDR1 LNHDA and CDR2 SQIVND come from the germline V gene (reference sequence). Trimming took 1 base from V and 7 from J, leaving 11 bases between them. There are 13 residues in the CDR3. The CDR3 sequence is CASSIAHGLEQYF. Here the CDR3 DNA reads TGTGCCAGTAGTATAGCCCACGGCTTAGAGCAGTACTTC.

This chain uses TRBV27 with TRBJ2-2; 11 nucleotides line up with TRBD2. J lost 9 bases, V lost 8 bases, and 8 bases had no gene match. Germline V lookup: CDR1 MNHEY, CDR2 SMNVEV (reference sequence). The CDR3 has 14 amino acids. The CDR3 nucleotides read TGTGCCAGCGGTCTAGCGGGAGGTCGCAGGGAGCTGTTTTTT. Translating it yields CASGLAGGRRELFF.